This T cell receptor (beta chain) was sequenced during a study of graft-versus-host responses after intestinal transplantation. About the study: The transplants performed in recipients were multivisceral, liver-intestinal, or isolated intestinal. Study results and caveats: Ileal or blood samples showed some GvH clones first, and such clones were also found in recipient marrow.

Germline V lookup: CDR1 SGHVS, CDR2 FQNEAQ. Trimming pared 1 base from V and 3 bases from J, leaving 13 bases between. The CDR3 has 15 amino acids. This table comes from immunoSEQ multiplex PCR, and its TCRdb copy is limited to in-frame clones, with some not included. Among about 60,000 clones listed, around 86% were seen once. Intraepithelial plus lamina propria lymphocytes were released by processing graft tissue. A word on this clone: Its antigen is unknown.

This chain links TRBV7-8 with TRBJ2-7, with D tentatively TRBD1 (5 bases). The source material was ileum tissue, sampled approximately 56 weeks after transplant. The sequence was collected from a human patient who received an intestinal transplant, so some T cells may come from the graft donor. CDR3 nucleotide sequence: TGTGCCAGCAGCTTAGGTTCGCAGGGCCACTACGAGCAGTACTTC. Protein product: CASSLGSQGHYEQYF.